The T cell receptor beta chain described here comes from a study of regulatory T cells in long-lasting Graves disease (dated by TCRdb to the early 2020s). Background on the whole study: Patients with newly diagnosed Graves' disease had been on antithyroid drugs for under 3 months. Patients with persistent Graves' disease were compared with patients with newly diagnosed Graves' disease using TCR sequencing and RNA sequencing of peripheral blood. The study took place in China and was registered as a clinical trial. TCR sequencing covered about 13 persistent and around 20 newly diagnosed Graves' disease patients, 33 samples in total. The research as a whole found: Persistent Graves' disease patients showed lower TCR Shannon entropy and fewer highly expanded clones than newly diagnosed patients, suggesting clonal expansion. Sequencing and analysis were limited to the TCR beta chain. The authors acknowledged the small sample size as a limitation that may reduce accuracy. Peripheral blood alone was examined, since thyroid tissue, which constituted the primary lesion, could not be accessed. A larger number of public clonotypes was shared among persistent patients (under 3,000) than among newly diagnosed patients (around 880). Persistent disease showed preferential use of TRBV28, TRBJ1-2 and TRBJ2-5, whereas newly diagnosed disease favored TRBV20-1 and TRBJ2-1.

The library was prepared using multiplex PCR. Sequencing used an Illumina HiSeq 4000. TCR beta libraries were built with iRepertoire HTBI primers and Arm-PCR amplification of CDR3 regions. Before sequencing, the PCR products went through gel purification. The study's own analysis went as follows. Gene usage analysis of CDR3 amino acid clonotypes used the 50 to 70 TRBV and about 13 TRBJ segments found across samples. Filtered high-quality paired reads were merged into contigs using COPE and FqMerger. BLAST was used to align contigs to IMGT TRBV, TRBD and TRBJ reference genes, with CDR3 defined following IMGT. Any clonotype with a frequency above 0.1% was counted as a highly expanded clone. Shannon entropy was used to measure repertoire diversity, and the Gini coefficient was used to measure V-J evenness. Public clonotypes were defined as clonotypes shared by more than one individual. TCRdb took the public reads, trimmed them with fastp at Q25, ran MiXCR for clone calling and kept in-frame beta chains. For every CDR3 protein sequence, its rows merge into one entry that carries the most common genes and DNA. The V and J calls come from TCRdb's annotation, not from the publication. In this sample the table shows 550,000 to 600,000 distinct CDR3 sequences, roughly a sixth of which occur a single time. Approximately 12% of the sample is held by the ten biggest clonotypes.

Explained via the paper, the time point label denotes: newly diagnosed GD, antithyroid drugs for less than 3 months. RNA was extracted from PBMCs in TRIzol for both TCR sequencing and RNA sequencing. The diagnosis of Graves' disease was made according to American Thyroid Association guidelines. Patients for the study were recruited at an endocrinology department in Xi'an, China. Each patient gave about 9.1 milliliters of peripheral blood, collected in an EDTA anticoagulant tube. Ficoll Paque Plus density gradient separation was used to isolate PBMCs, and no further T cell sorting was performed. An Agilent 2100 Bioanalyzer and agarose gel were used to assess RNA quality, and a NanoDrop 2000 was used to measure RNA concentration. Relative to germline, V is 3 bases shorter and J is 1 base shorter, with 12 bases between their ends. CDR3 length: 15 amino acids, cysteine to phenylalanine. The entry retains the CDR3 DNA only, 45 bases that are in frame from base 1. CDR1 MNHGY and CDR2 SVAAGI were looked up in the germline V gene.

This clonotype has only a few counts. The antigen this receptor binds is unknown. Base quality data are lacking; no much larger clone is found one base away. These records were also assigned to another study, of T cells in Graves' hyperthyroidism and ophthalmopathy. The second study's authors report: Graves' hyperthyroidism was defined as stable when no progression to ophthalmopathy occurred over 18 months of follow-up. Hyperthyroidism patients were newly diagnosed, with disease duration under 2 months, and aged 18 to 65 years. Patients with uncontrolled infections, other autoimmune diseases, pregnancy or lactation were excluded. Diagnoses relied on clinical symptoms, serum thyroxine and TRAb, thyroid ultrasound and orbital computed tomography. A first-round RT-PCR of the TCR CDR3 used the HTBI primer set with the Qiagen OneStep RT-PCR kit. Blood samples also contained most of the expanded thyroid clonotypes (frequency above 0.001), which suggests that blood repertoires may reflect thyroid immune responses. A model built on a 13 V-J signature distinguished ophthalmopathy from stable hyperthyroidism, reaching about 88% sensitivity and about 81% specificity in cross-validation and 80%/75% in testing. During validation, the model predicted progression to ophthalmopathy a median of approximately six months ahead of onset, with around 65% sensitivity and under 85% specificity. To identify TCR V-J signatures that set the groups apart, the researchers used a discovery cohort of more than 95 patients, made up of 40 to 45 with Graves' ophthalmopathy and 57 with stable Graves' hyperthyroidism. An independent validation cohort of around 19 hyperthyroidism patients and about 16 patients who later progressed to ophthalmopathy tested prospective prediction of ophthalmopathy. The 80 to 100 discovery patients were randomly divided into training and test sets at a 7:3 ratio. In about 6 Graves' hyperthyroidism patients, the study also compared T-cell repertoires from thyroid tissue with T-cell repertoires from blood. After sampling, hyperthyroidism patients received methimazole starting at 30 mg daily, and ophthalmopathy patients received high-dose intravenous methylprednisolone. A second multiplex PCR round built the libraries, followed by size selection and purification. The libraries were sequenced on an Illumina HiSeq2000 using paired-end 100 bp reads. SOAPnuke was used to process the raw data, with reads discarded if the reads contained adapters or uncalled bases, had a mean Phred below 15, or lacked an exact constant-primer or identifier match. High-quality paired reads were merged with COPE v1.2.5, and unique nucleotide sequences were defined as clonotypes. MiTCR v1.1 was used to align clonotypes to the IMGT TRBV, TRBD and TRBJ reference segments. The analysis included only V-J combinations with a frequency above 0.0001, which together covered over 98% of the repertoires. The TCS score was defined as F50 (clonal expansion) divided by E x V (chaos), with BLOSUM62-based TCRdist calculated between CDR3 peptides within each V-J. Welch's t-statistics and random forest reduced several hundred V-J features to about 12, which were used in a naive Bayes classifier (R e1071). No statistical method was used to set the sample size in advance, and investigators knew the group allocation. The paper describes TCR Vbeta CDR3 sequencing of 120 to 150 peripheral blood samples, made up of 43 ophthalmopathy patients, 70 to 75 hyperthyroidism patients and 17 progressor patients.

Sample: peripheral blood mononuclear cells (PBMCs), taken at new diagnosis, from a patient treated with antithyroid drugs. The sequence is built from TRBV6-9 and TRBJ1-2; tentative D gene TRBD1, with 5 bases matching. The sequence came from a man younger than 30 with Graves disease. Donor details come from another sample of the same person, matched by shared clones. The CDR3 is CASSYSGGDNYGYTF. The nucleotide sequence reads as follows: TGTGCCAGCAGTTACTCCGGGGGAGATAACTATGGCTACACCTTC.